This record concerns one T cell receptor beta chain sequence. Being one base from a much bigger clone, this may be a read error. Researchers attached unique molecular identifiers to individual cDNA molecules. TCRdb ran MiXCR on the 5' RACE reads and lists one entry per CDR3 protein. This table has 50,000 to 70,000 distinct CDR3 sequences, roughly 10% appearing once. The sample is drawn from a study of early T cells in non-severe SARS-CoV-2 infection. In the study overall: Alpha and beta chains were unpaired, from unsorted whole-blood bulk RNA.

The V and J ends lost 5 bases and 6 bases, in that order; junction bases with no gene match: 6. The CDR3 consists of 14 residues. Germline V gene lookup returns CDR1 DFQATT and CDR2 SNEGSKA (reference sequence). The chain couples TRBV20-1 to TRBJ2-1; 11 nucleotides agree with TRBD2. Sequencing was performed on whole blood. The receptor's source is an adult who was a healthcare worker with PCR-confirmed SARS-CoV-2 infection or an uninfected control (not recorded which). CDR3 in amino acids: CSAPPGLAVNEQFF. CDR3 nucleotides: TGCAGTGCTCCACCGGGACTAGCGGTCAATGAGCAGTTCTTC.